The rows below give T cell receptor beta chains drawn from one sample of a study of CD8 T cells in Susac syndrome. TCRdb itself ran the immunoSEQ multiplex PCR reads through MiXCR, one entry per CDR3 protein. The data show about 69,000 distinct CDR3 sequences, with about 91% seen just once and 0.5% to 0.65% held by the top ten. Sequencing was done on a sample of CD8+ T cells from PBMCs. All receptors derive from a human donor with multiple sclerosis. Each CDR3 is given with its conserved first and last residue. The D gene is left open where the match is weak. Clone size is stated in some rows and not others, as once, few, many or a class when expanded.

j_gene	len	v_gene	abundance	d_gene	CDR3nt	CDR3aa
TRBJ2-5	15	TRBV6-1	.	.	TGTGCCAGCAGCTTTTTGGGGGCGTACCAAGAGACCCAGTACTTC	CASSFLGAYQETQYF
TRBJ1-5	15	TRBV2	.	.	TGTGCCAGCAGTGAGGCCAGGCGCTTTAGTGAGCCCCAGCATTTT	CASSEARRFSEPQHF
TRBJ2-1	13	TRBV11-3	.	.	TGTGCCAGCAGCTTAGGAGACTTCGGTGAGCAGTTCTTC	CASSLGDFGEQFF
TRBJ2-7	13	TRBV27	once	.	TGTGCCAGCAGTCCCGGAGTTTTCTACGAGCAGTACTTC	CASSPGVFYEQYF
TRBJ2-3	17	TRBV4-2	.	.	TGTGCCAGCAGCCCGGCGGGGGCGGCGGGTCGGGTAGCTACGCAGTATTTT	CASSPAGAAGRVATQYF
TRBJ2-3	13	TRBV4-3	once	.	TGCGCCAGCAGCCAAGATTTCGGTTATACGCAGTATTTT	CASSQDFGYTQYF
TRBJ2-3	14	TRBV27	.	.	TGTGCCAGCAGTTTTAGGATAGCATCAGATACGCAGTATTTT	CASSFRIASDTQYF
TRBJ1-1	12	TRBV30	.	.	TGTGCCTGGAGTTTAAGCCGCCTTGTAGCTTTCTTT	CAWSLSRLVAFF
TRBJ2-5	18	TRBV9	.	TRBD1	TGTGCCAGCAGCTCCCCCACGGCGCCGACAGGGAGAGGAGAGACCCAGTACTTC	CASSSPTAPTGRGETQYF
TRBJ2-3	14	TRBV12-3/TRBV12-4	.	TRBD1	TGTGCCAGCAGTCTAGTGAAGGGGGCGAGTACGCAGTATTTT	CASSLVKGASTQYF
TRBJ2-3	16	TRBV12-3/TRBV12-4	.	TRBD2	TGTGCCAGCAGTTCCTGGACTAGCGGGAACGCAGATACGCAGTATTTT	CASSSWTSGNADTQYF
TRBJ2-2	15	TRBV5-6	.	.	TGTGCCAGCAGCTTGATACAGGGCCCTACCGGGGAGCTGTTTTTT	CASSLIQGPTGELFF
TRBJ2-1	15	TRBV15	.	TRBD1	TGTGCCACCAGCAGGCCCGAGGGACAGAGTGGTGAGCAGTTCTTC	CATSRPEGQSGEQFF
TRBJ1-2	16	TRBV27	.	TRBD1	TGTGCCAGCAGTTCGGGCTGGGACAGGCCTTGGGTTGGCTACACCTTC	CASSSGWDRPWVGYTF
TRBJ1-2	14	TRBV30	.	.	TGTGCCTGGAACCTCGACCCCCGGGGAGATGGCTACACCTTC	CAWNLDPRGDGYTF
TRBJ2-1	14	TRBV5-1	.	TRBD2	TGCGCCAGCAGCTTGGGACTAGCGGACAATGAGCAGTTCTTC	CASSLGLADNEQFF
TRBJ2-7	15	TRBV11-2	.	.	TGTGCCAGCAGCTTAGATCCCACAGACTACTACGAGCAGTACTTC	CASSLDPTDYYEQYF
TRBJ2-7	16	TRBV4-3	.	.	TGCGCCAGCAGCCAAGCTTCCGGGACGGGCTCCTACGAGCAGTACTTC	CASSQASGTGSYEQYF
TRBJ2-7	14	TRBV4-2	.	.	TGTGCCAGCAGCCAAGGAACTGCAACCTACGAGCAGTACTTC	CASSQGTATYEQYF
TRBJ2-7	16	TRBV28	.	TRBD2	TGTGCCAGCAGTTCTCCCACGGGACTAGCGCCCTACGAGCAGTACTTC	CASSSPTGLAPYEQYF
TRBJ2-1	16	TRBV2	.	TRBD2	TGTGCCAGCAGCGCTAGGCGGGAGCTCACCTACAATGAGCAGTTCTTC	CASSARRELTYNEQFF
TRBJ2-7	17	TRBV14	.	TRBD1	TGTGCCAGCAGCCACCCCTCCTGGGACAGGGGATCCTACGAGCAGTACTTC	CASSHPSWDRGSYEQYF
TRBJ2-2	16	TRBV13	.	TRBD1	TGTGCCAGCAGTAATACCGGGACAGAGAACACCGGGGAGCTGTTTTTT	CASSNTGTENTGELFF
TRBJ2-3	17	TRBV12-3/TRBV12-4	.	TRBD2	TGTGCCAGCAGTCCCTCTCTGGGACTAGCGGACACAGATACGCAGTATTTT	CASSPSLGLADTDTQYF
TRBJ2-7	14	TRBV27	.	TRBD1	TGTGCCAGCAGTCACCTTGGACAGGGACACGAGCAGTACTTC	CASSHLGQGHEQYF
TRBJ2-3	16	TRBV7-8	.	TRBD2	TGTGCCAGCAGCTTAGGACTAGCGGGAGGAGCAGATACGCAGTATTTT	CASSLGLAGGADTQYF
TRBJ2-5	16	TRBV5-6	.	TRBD1	TGTGCCAGCAGCCACCCAGGGGGCATCTTCGGAGAGACCCAGTACTTC	CASSHPGGIFGETQYF
TRBJ1-2	17	TRBV18	.	.	TGTGCCAGCTCAGCAAACAGGGCAGCGACGCCTAACTATGGCTACACCTTC	CASSANRAATPNYGYTF
TRBJ1-5	14	TRBV27	.	.	TGTGCCAGCAGTCCCGACAGGATACATCAGCCCCAGCATTTT	CASSPDRIHQPQHF
TRBJ2-2	13	TRBV9	once	.	TGTGCCAGCAGCGACGGTAACCCCGGGGAGCTGTTTTTT	CASSDGNPGELFF
TRBJ1-1	12	TRBV5-6	.	.	TGTGCCAGCAGGGCCGGGAACACTGAAGCTTTCTTT	CASRAGNTEAFF
TRBJ2-3	13	TRBV20-1	.	TRBD1	TGCAGTGCGCCGCTACAGGGGATAGATACGCAGTATTTT	CSAPLQGIDTQYF
TRBJ2-2	14	TRBV19	.	TRBD2	TGTGCCAGTACTAGCGGGGGGAACACCGGGGAGCTGTTTTTT	CASTSGGNTGELFF
TRBJ1-2	14	TRBV27	.	TRBD1	TGTGCCAGCAGTATGGGGGGACAGACCTATGGCTACACCTTC	CASSMGGQTYGYTF
TRBJ1-2	18	TRBV30	.	TRBD1	TGTGCCTGGAGTGTACTGGGGGGACAGGATCTCCCTAACTATGGCTACACCTTC	CAWSVLGGQDLPNYGYTF
TRBJ2-7	14	TRBV27	few	TRBD1	TGTGCCAGCAGTTTCGGCAGGGGGCTGTACGAGCAGTACTTC	CASSFGRGLYEQYF
TRBJ2-5	13	TRBV20-1	.	.	TGCAGTGCTAGAAGGCTGGCGGAGGAGACCCAGTACTTC	CSARRLAEETQYF
TRBJ2-7	13	TRBV5-8	.	TRBD1	TGTGCCGCCCGCCGGGACAGGGACGACGAGCAGTACTTC	CAARRDRDDEQYF
TRBJ2-7	14	TRBV19	.	.	TGTGCCAGTAGTCCAAGGGACGGACCCTACGAGCAGTACTTC	CASSPRDGPYEQYF
TRBJ2-5	14	TRBV28	.	.	TGTGCCAGCAAATCTCTCGGGATTGAAGAGACCCAGTACTTC	CASKSLGIEETQYF
TRBJ2-1	12	TRBV30	.	.	TGTGCCTGGGGGGAAATTTACAATGAGCAGTTCTTC	CAWGEIYNEQFF